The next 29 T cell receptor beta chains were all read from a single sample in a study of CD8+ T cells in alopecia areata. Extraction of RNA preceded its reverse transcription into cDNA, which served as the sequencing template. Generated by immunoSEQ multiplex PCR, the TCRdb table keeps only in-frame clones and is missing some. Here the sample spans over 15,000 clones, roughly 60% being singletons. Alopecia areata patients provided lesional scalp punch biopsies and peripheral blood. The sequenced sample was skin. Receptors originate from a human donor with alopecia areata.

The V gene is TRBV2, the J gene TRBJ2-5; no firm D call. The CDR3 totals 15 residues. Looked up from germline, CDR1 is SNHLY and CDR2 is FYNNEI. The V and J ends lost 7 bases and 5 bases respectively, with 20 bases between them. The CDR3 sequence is CASTSFFRVSETQYF. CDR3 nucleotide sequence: TGTGCCAGCACCTCGTTTTTCCGGGTTTCTGAGACCCAGTACTTC.

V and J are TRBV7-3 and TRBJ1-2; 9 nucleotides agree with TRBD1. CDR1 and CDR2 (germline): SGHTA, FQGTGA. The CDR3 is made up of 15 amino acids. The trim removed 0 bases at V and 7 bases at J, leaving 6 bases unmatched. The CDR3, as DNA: TGTGCCAGCAGCTTAACGAGACAGGGGGAGGGTGGCTACACCTTC. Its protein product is CASSLTRQGEGGYTF.

The CDR3 region has the DNA TGTGCCAGCAGCTTAAAAGACATGAATGAGCAGTTCTTC. This sequence encodes CASSLKDMNEQFF. The chain carries TRBV7-3 and TRBJ2-1; no reliable D call. Germline values: CDR1 SGHTA, CDR2 FQGTGA. The CDR3 length is 13 residues. The V gene lost 1 base and the J gene lost 7 bases, with 8 bases spanning the gap.

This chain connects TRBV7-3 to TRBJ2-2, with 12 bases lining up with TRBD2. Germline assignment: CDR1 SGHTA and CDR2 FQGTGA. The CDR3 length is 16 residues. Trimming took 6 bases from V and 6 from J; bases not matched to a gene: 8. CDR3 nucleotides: TGTGCCAGCAGTCGAGGACTAGCGGGAAGGGCCGGGGAGCTGTTTTTT. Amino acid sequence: CASSRGLAGRAGELFF.

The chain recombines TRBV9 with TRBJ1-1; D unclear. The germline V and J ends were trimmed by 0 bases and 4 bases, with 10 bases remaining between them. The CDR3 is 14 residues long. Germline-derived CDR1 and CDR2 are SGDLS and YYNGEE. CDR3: CASSVVVGGTEAFF. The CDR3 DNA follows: TGTGCCAGCAGCGTAGTAGTGGGAGGCACTGAAGCTTTCTTT.

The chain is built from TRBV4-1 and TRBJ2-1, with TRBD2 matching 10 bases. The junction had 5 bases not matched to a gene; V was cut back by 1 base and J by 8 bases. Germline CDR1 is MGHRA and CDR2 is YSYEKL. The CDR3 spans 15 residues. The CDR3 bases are TGCGCCAGCAGCCAAGGTAGCGGGAGGTTCCATGAGCAGTTCTTC. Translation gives CASSQGSGRFHEQFF.

CDR3 loop: CASSHPPWRHSTDTQYF. The CDR3 region has the DNA TGTGCCAGCAGCCATCCCCCCTGGCGGCACAGCACAGATACGCAGTATTTT. This chain connects TRBV11-2 to TRBJ2-3, with no clear D. The CDR3 runs to 17 residues. CDR1 is SGHAT, CDR2 FQNNGV, per germline. V dropped 5 bases and J dropped 0 bases, with 18 bases sitting between them.

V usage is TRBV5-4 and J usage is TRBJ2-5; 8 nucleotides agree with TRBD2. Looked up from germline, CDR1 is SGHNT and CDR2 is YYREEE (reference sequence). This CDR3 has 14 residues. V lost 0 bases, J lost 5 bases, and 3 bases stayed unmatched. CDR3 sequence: CASSLGLAMETQYF. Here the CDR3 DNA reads TGTGCCAGCAGCTTGGGACTAGCGATGGAGACCCAGTACTTC.

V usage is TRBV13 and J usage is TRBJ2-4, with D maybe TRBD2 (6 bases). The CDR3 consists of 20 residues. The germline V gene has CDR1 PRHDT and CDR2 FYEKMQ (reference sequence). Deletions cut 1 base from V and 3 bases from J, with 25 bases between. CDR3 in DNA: TGTGCCAGCAGCTTAGATCTAGGAGTCGGGGGATATGAGGGCAAAAACATTCAGTACTTC. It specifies CASSLDLGVGGYEGKNIQYF.

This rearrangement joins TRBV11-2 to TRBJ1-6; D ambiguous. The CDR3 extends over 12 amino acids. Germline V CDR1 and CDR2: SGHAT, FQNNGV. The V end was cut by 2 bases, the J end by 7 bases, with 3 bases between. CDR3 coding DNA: TGTGCCAGCAGCTTAACCAATTCACCCCTCCACTTT. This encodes CASSLTNSPLHF.

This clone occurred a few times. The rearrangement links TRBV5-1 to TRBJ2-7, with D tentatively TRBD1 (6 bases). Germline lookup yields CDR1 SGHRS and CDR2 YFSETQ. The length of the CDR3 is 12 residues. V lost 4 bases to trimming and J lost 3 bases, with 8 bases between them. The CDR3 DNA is TGCGCCAGCAGCAAGGACAGCTACGAGCAGTACTTC. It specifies CASSKDSYEQYF.

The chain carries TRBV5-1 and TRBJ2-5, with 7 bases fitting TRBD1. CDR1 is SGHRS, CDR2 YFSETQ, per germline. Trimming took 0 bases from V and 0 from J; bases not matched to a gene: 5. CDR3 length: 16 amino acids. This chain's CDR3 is CASSLDRGRDQETQYF. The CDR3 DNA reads TGCGCCAGCAGCTTGGACAGGGGAAGGGACCAAGAGACCCAGTACTTC.

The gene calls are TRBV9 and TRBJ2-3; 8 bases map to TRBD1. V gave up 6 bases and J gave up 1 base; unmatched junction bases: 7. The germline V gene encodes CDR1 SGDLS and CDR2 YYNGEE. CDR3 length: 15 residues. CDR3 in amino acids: CASTLRQGRTDTQYF. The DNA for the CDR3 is TGTGCCAGCACCCTACGACAGGGGCGCACAGATACGCAGTATTTT.

The CDR3 DNA follows: TGTGCCAGCAGCTTAAATCGCCAAGGCTACGAGCAGTACTTC. It specifies CASSLNRQGYEQYF. The chain is built from TRBV7-2 and TRBJ2-7; D is unclear. Germline CDR1 reads SGHTA; CDR2 reads FQGNSA. The V and J ends lost 2 bases and 3 bases respectively, with 11 bases between them. This CDR3 is built from 14 residues.

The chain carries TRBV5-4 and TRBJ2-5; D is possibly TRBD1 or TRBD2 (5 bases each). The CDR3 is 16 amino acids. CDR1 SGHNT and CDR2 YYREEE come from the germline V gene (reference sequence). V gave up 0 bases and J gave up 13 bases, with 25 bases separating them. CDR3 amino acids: CASSLGPWEYAQGMYF. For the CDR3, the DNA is TGTGCCAGCAGCTTGGGCCCATGGGAGTATGCCCAGGGCATGTACTTC.

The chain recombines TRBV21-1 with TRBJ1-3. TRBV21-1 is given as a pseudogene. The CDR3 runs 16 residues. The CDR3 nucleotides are TGTGCCAGCAGCCCGGGGCAGCGGATATCTGGAAACACCATATATTTT. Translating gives CASSPGQRISGNTIYF.

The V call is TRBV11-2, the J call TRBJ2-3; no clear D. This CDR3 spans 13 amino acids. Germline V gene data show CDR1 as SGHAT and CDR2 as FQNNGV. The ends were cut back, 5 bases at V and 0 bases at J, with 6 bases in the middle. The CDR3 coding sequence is TGTGCCAGCAGCCAATCAAGCACAGATACGCAGTATTTT. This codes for CASSQSSTDTQYF.

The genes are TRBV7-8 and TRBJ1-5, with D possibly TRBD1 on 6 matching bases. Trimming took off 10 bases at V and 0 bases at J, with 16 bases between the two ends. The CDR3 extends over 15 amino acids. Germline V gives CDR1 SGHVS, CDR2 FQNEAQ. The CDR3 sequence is CATGDTRNSNQPQHF. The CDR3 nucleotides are TGTGCCACCGGGGACACCCGAAATAGCAATCAGCCCCAGCATTTT.

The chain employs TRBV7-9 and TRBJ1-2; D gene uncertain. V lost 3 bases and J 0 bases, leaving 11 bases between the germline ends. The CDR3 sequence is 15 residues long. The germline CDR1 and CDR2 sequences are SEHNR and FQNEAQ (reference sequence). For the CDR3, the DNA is TGTGCCAGCAGCTTGCCACGGCTTACTAACTATGGCTACACCTTC. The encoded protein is CASSLPRLTNYGYTF.

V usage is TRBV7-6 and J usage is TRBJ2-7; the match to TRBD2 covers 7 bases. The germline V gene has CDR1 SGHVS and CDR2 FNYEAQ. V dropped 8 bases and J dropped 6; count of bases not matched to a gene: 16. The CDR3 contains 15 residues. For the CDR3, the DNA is TGTGCCAGCGGCCTGGTAGCGGGTGGTGGAGGCGAGCAGTACTTC. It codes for CASGLVAGGGGEQYF. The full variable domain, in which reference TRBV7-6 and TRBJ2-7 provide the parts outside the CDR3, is GAGVSQSPRYKVTKRGQDVALRCDPISGHVSLYWYRQALGQGPEFLTYFNYEAQQDKSGLPNDRFSAERPEGSISTLTIQRTEQRDSAMYRCASGLVAGGGGEQYFGPGTRLTVT.

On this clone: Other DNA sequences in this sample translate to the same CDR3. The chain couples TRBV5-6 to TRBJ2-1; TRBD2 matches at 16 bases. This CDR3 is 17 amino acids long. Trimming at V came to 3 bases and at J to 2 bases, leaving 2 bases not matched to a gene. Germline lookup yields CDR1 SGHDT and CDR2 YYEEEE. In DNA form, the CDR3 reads TGTGCCAGCAGCTCCGGGACTAGCGGGAGGGCCTACAATGAGCAGTTCTTC. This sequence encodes CASSSGTSGRAYNEQFF.

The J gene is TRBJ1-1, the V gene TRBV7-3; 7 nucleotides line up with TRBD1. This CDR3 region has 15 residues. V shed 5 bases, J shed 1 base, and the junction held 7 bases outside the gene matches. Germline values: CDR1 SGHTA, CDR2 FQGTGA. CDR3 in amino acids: CASSMGQFANTEAFF. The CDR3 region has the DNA TGTGCCAGCAGCATGGGACAGTTTGCGAACACTGAAGCTTTCTTT.

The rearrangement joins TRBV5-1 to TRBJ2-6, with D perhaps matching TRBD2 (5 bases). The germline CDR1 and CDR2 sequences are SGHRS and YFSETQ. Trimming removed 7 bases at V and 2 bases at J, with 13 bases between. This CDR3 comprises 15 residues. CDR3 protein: CASLHTGTGANVLTF. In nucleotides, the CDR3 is TGCGCCAGCTTACATACGGGGACTGGGGCCAACGTCCTGACTTTC.

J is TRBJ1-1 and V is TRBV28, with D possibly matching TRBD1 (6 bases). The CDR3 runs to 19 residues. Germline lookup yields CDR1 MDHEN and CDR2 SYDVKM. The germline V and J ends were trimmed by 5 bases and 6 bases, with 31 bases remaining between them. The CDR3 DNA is TGTGCCAGCAGTACCCTCCTTGGGGGCGCGCTTCTGGAAGAATCTGAAGCTTTCTTT. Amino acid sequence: CASSTLLGGALLEESEAFF.

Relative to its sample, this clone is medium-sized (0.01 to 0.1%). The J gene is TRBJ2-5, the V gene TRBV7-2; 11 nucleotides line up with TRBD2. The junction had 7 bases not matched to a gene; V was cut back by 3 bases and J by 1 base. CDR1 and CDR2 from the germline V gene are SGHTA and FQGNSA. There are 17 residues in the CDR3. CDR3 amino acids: CASSLDPGLAAQETQYF. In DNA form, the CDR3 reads TGTGCCAGCAGCTTGGACCCGGGACTAGCGGCCCAAGAGACCCAGTACTTC.

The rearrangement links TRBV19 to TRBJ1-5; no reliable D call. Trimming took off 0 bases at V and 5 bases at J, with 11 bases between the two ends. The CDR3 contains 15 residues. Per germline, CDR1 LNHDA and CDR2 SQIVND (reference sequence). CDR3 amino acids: CASSIDSSDYQPQHF. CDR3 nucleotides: TGTGCCAGTAGTATAGATTCCAGTGACTATCAGCCCCAGCATTTT. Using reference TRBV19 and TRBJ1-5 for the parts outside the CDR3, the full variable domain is DGGITQSPKYLFRKEGQNVTLSCEQNLNHDAMYWYRQDPGQGLRLIYYSQIVNDFQKGDIAEGYSVSREKKESFPLTVTSAQKNPTAFYLCASSIDSSDYQPQHFGDGTRLSIL.

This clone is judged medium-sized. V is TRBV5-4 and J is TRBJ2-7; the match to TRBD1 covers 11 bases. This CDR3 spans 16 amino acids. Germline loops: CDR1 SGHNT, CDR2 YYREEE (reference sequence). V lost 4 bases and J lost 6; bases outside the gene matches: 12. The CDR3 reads CASSPVVGQGASEQYF. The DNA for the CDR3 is TGTGCCAGCAGCCCGGTAGTCGGACAGGGGGCGTCCGAGCAGTACTTC.

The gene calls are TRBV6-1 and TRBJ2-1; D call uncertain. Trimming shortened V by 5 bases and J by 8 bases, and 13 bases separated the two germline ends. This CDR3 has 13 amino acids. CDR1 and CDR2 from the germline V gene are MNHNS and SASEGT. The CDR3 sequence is CASSYPNADEQFF. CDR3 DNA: TGTGCCAGCAGTTATCCGAATGCAGATGAGCAGTTCTTC.

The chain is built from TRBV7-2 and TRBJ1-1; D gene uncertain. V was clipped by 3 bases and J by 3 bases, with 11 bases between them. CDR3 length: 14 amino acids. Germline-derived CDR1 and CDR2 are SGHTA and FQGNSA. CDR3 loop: CASSLSVMDTEAFF. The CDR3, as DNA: TGTGCCAGCAGCTTGAGCGTCATGGACACTGAAGCTTTCTTT.